This TCR beta chain came from a study of Ad26.COV2.S vaccination and SARS-CoV-2 variants (dated by TCRdb to about 2021). For context, the study as a whole: Donors in the vaccine arm were drawn from COV1001, a multicentre, randomized, double-blind, placebo-controlled phase I-IIa trial testing Ad26.COV2.S in healthy adults. Participants in the trial were split at random into five groups of five each, receiving low-dose or high-dose Ad26.COV2.S once or twice, or else placebo on both occasions. Sequencing of the TCRbeta repertoire served to evaluate the specificity and breadth of SARS-CoV-2-reactive T cell receptors following Ad26.COV2.S vaccination. The TCR-sequenced set comprised around 30 samples: approximately 19 Ad26.COV2.S vaccine recipients, 5 placebo recipients and 8 SARS-CoV-2 convalescent individuals. Ad26.COV2.S was administered intramuscularly at 5 x 10^10 or 1 x 10^11 viral particles, either as a single shot or as two shots given 56 days apart. Investigators did not know the trial group allocation while performing experiments and assessing outcomes. What the research found in general, with its limitations: Vaccine and placebo recipients had comparable non-spike TCR breadth, which fits with the vaccine containing only spike. Higher spike-specific TCR breadth was observed in Ad26.COV2.S recipients than in placebo recipients (P = 0.0014). After vaccination, substantial breadth of spike-specific CD8+ and CD4+ T cell responses was reported. Comparing responses between vaccine doses or regimens was not something the study was powered to do. The authors noted that the TCR breadth and depth analyses may have underestimated total T cell responses.

The immunoSEQ Assay was the method used to sequence TCRbeta CDR3 regions. After extraction, genomic DNA underwent amplification by bias-controlled multiplex PCR, followed by high-throughput sequencing. The original pipeline was this. To quantify the absolute abundance of every unique TCRbeta CDR3 region, sequences were collapsed and filtered. T cell fraction was estimated by normalizing TCRbeta template counts to usable DNA, with usable DNA measured through amplification of reference genes found in all nucleated cells. Repertoire TCRs were annotated as SARS-CoV-2-specific by exact matching of V gene, CDR3 amino acid sequence and J gene to a known reactive TCR set. MIRA supplied the reference SARS-CoV-2 TCR set, which was filtered for enrichment in COVID-19-positive ImmuneCODE repertoires so that public or cross-reactive TCRs were removed. Drawing on the MIRA antigens, annotated TCRs were analysed further at the level of specific ORF or position within ORF. Breadth was defined as annotated unique rearrangements over total unique productive rearrangements; depth was the summed frequency of those rearrangements. Group comparisons of TCR breadth used two-sided Wilcoxon rank-sum tests. The immuneACCESS repertoire file appears here via TCRdb, limited to in-frame rearrangements. These files lack a portion of the clones; in checked studies, under half of the deficit traces to unresolved V genes, and the cause of the others is not known. V and J calls and clone size follow that table, whereas D and trimming were derived from the DNA. The sample records 300,000 to 400,000 clones, around 87% of which are singletons. Together, the top ten hold about 3.4% of the sample.

Read against the paper, the sample's treatment or condition label means: about 20 received Ad26.COV2.S at low or high dose, single or two shots; about 5 received placebo; per-sample allocation not given. Repertoires of vaccine and placebo recipients were sequenced from samples taken on day 63 after the first injection. Cohort 1b enrolled around 23 adults aged 18-55 years at a single site in Boston, USA, between 29 July and 7 August 2020. Ad26.COV2.S was a replication-incompetent adenovirus type 26 vector expressing a prefusion-stabilized SARS-CoV-2 spike protein from the original Wuhan strain. As for this clone: The antigen it binds to is not known. There are no base qualities to consult, and no much larger clone falls within one base.

The TCR was taken from a person between 18 and 65 years old who received the Ad26.COV2.S COVID-19 vaccine or a placebo. The source material was peripheral blood, sampled in a trial of Ad26.COV2.S vaccine versus placebo.

The nucleotide sequence reads TGTGCCAGCAGTTACGGCGGGGGAGACCTAAACAATGAGCAGTTCTTC. This translates into CASSYGGGDLNNEQFF. The sequence joins TRBV6-2 or TRBV6-3 to TRBJ2-1; TRBD2 fits 7 bases in the junction. The germline V gene provides CDR1 MNHEY and CDR2 SVGEGT. The CDR3 measures 16 amino acids from cysteine to phenylalanine. CDR3 DNA is the only sequence kept; it has 48 bases, read in frame from the first base. Unmatched junction bases come to 9, with V trimmed by 2 bases and J by 5 bases.